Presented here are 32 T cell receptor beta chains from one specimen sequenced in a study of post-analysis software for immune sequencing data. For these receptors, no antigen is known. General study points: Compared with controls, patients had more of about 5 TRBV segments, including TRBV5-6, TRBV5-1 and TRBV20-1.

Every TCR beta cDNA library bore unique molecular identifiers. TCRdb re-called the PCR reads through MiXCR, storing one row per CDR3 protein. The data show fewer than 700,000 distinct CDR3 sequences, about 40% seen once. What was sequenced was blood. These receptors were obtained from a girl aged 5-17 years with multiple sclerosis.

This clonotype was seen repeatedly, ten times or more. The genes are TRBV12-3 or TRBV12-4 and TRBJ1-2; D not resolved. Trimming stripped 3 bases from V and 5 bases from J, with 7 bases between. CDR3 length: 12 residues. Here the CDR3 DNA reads TGTGCCAGCAGTTTTGGGGAGTATGGCTACACCTTC. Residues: CASSFGEYGYTF.

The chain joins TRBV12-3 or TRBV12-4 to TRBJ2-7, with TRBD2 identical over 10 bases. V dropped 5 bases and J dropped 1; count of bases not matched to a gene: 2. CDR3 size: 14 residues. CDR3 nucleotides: TGTGCCAGCAGTGCACTAGCGGGGTCCTACGAGCAGTACTTC. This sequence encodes CASSALAGSYEQYF.

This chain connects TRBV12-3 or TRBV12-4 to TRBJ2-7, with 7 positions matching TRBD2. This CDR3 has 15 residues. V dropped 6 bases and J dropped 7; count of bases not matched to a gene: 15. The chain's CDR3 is CASRRLAGSYNEQYF. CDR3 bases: TGTGCCAGCAGAAGACTAGCAGGCTCCTACAATGAGCAGTACTTC.

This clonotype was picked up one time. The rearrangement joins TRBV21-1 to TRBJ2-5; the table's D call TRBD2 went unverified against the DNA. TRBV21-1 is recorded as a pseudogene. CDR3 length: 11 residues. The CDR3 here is CASPSRLAQYF. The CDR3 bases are TGTGCCAGTCCTAGTCGATTGGCCCAGTACTTC.

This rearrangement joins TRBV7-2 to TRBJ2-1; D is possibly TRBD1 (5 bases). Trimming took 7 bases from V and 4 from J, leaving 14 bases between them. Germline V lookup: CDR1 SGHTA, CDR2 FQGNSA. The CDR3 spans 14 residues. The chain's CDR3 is CASTIRRGYNEQFF. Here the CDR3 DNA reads TGTGCCAGCACCATAAGAAGGGGTTACAATGAGCAGTTCTTC.

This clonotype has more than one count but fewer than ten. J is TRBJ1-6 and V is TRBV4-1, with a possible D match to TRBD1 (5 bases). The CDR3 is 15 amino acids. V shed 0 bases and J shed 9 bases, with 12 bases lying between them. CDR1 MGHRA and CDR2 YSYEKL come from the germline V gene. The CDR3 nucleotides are TGCGCCAGCAGCCAAGAGGAGGGCAGGGCTTCACCCCTCCACTTT. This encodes CASSQEEGRASPLHF.

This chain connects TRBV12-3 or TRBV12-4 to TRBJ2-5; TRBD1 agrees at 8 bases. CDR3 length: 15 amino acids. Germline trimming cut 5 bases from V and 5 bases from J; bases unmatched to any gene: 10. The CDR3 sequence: CASSPVRGLGETQYF. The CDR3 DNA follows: TGTGCCAGCAGTCCAGTCAGGGGGCTGGGGGAGACCCAGTACTTC.

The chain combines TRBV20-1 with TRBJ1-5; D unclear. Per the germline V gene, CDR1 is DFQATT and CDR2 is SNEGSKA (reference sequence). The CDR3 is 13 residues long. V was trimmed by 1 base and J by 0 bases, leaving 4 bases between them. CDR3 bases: TGCAGTGCTAGAGGACATAGCAATCAGCCCCAGCATTTT. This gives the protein CSARGHSNQPQHF.

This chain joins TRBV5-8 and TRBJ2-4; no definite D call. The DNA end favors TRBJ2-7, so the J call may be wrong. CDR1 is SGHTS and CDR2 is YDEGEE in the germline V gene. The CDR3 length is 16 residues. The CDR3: CASSLAPTDLGYEQYF. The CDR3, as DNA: TGTGCCAGCAGCTTGGCCCCAACAGACCTAGGCTACGAGCAGTACTTC.

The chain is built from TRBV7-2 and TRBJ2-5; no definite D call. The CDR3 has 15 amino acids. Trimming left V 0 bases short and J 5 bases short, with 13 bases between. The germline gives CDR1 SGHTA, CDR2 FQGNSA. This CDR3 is CASSLAGLGVETQYF. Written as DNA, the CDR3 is TGTGCCAGCAGCTTAGCGGGTTTGGGCGTGGAGACCCAGTACTTC.

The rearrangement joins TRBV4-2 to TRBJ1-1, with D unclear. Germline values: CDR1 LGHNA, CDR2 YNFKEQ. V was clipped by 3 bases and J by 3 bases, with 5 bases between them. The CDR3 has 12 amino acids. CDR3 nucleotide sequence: TGTGCCAGCAGCCAGGTACACACTGAAGCTTTCTTT. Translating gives CASSQVHTEAFF.

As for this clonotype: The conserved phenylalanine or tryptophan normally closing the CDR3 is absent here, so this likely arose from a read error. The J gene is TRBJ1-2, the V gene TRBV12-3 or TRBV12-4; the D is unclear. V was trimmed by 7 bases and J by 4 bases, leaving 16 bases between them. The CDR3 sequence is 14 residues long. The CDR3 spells CASMGLNPIYGYTS. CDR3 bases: TGTGCCAGCATGGGCCTCAACCCTATCTATGGCTACACCTCC.

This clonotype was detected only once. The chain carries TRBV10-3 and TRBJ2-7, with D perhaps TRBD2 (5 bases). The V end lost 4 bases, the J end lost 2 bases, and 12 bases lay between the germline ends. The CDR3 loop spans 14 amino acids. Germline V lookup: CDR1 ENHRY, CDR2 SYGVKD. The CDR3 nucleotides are TGTGCCATCAGTGGAGTACGGGGAGCCTACGAGCAGTACTTC. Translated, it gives CAISGVRGAYEQYF.

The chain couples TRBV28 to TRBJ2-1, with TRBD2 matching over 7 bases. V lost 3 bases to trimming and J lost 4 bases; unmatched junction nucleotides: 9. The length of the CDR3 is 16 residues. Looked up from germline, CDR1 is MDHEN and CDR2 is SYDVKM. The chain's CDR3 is CASSFRKLAPYNEQFF. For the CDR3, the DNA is TGTGCCAGCAGTTTTAGAAAACTAGCGCCGTACAATGAGCAGTTCTTC.

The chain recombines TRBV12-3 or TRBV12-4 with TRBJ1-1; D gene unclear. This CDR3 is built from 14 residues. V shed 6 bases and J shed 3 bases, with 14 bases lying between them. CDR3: CASSWGRGYTEAFF. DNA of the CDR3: TGTGCCAGCAGCTGGGGTCGTGGGTACACTGAAGCTTTCTTT.

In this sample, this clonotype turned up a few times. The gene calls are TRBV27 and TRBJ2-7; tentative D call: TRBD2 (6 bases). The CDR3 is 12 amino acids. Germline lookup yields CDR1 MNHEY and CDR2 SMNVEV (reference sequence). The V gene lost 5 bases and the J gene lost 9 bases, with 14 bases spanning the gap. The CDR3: CASSLPGVGQYF. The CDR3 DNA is TGTGCCAGCAGTCTTCCGGGGGTAGGGCAGTACTTC.

The CDR3 sequence: CASSAGERRTSTDTQYF. CDR3 bases: TGTGCCAGCAGTGCCGGGGAGCGGCGGACTAGCACAGATACGCAGTATTTT. The rearrangement links TRBV12-3 or TRBV12-4 to TRBJ2-3; tentative D call: TRBD2 (5 bases). The CDR3 length is 17 residues. V lost 5 bases and J lost 0, with 18 bases in between.

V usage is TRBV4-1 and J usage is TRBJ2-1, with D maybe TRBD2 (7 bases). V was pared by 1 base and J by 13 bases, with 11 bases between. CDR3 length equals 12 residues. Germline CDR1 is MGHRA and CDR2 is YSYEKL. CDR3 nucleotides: TGCGCCAGCAGCCAAGTGGGGGGGCCCCAGTTCTTC. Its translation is CASSQVGGPQFF.

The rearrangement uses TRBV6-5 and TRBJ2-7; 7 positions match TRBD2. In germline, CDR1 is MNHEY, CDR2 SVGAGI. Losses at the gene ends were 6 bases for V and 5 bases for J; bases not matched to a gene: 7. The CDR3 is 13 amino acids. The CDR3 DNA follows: TGTGCCAGCAGACCCTCGGGGGGACACGAGCAGTACTTC. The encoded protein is CASRPSGGHEQYF.

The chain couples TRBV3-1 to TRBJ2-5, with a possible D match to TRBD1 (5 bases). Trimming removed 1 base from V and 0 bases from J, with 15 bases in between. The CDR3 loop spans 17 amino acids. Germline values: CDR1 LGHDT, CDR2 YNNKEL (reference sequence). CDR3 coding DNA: TGTGCCAGCAGCCAAGGAAAGGGGCTCGCGTACCAAGAGACCCAGTACTTC. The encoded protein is CASSQGKGLAYQETQYF.

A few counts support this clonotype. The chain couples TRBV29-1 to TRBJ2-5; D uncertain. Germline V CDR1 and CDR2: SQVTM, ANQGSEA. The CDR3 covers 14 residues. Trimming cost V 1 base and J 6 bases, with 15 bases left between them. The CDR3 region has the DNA TGCAGCGTTGAAGGGGATCCTGACTGGCAGACCCAGTACTTC. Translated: CSVEGDPDWQTQYF.

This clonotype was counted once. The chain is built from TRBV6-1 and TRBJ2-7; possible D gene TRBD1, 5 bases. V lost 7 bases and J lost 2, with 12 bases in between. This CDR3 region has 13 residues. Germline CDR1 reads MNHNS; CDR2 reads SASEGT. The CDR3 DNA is TGTGCCAGCAATCTTGACAGTACCTACGAGCAGTACTTC. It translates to CASNLDSTYEQYF.

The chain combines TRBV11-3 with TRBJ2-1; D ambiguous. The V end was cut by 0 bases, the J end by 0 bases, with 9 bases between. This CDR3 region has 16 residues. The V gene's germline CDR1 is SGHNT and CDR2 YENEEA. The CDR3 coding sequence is TGTGCCAGCAGCTTAGATGGCGAGAGCTCCTACAATGAGCAGTTCTTC. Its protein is CASSLDGESSYNEQFF.

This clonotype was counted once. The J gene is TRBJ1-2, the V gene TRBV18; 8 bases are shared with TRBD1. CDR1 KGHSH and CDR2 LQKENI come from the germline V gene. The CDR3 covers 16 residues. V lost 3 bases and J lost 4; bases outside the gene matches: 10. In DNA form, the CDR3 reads TGTGCCAGCTCACCTGCATCGGCAGGGGGCGGCTATGGCTACACCTTC. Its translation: CASSPASAGGGYGYTF.

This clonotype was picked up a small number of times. The CDR3 sequence is CSVGPDYEQYF. The CDR3 nucleotides read TGCAGCGTTGGCCCAGACTACGAGCAGTACTTC. This chain joins TRBV29-1 and TRBJ2-5; D remains ambiguous. The J call may be in error: the DNA end matches TRBJ2-7 better. Germline CDR1 reads SQVTM; CDR2 reads ANQGSEA. This CDR3 comprises 11 residues.

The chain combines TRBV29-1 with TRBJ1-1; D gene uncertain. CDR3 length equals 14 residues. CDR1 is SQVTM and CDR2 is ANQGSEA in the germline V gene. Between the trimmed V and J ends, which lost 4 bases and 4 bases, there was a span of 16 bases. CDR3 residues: CSVGRKLSATEAFF. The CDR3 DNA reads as TGCAGCGTTGGACGGAAACTATCGGCCACTGAAGCTTTCTTT.

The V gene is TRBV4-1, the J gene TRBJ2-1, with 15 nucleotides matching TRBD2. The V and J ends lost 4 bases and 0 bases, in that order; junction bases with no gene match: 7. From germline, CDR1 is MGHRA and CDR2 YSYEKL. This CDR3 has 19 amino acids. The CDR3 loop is CASSPSGLAGGGSYNEQFF. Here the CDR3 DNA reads TGCGCCAGCAGCCCTTCCGGACTAGCGGGAGGGGGCTCCTACAATGAGCAGTTCTTC.

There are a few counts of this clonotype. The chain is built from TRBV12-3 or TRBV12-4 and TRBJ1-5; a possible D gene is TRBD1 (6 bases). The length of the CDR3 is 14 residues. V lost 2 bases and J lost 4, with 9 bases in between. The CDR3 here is CASSLLRGNQPQHF. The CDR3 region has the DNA TGTGCCAGCAGTTTACTCAGGGGTAATCAGCCCCAGCATTTT.

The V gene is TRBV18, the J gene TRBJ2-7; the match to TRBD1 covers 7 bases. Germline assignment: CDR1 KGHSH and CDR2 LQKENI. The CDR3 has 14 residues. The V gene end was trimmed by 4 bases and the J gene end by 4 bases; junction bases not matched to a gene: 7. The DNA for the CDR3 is TGTGCCAGCTCACAACCAGGGGGTTGGTACGAGCAGTACTTC. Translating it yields CASSQPGGWYEQYF. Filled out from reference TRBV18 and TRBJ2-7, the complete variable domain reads NAGVMQNPRHLVRRRGQEARLRCSPMKGHSHVYWYRQLPEEGLKFMVYLQKENIIDESGMPKERFSAEFPKEGPSILRIQQVVRGDSAAYFCASSQPGGWYEQYFGPGTRLTVT.

CDR3 loop: CASSWALEGGEQFF. CDR3 nucleotides: TGCGCCAGCAGCTGGGCCCTCGAAGGGGGTGAGCAGTTCTTC. V gene TRBV5-1 combines with J gene TRBJ2-1, with a possible D match to TRBD1 (6 bases). The germline V and J ends were trimmed by 3 bases and 9 bases, with 16 bases remaining between them. CDR3 size: 14 residues. From germline, CDR1 is SGHRS and CDR2 YFSETQ.

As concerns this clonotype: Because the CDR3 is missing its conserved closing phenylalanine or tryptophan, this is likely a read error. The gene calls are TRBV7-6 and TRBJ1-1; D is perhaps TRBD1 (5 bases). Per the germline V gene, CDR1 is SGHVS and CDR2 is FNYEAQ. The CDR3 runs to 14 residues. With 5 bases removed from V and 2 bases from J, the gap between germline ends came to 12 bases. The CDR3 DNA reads TGTGCCAGCAGCGTACGGGACTCCAACACTGAAGCTTTCTCT. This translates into CASSVRDSNTEAFS.

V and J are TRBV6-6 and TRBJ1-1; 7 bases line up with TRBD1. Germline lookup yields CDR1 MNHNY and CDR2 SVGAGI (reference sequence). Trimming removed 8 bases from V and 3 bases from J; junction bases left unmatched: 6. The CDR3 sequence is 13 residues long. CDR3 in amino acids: CASGIQGDTEAFF. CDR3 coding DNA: TGTGCCAGCGGAATCCAGGGGGACACTGAAGCTTTCTTT.